The 17 T cell receptor beta chains below come from one sample, sequenced in a study of blood T cell repertoires in COVID-19. The table came from immunoSEQ multiplex PCR; TCRdb's copy has only in-frame clones and leaves some out. The sample has over 85,000 clones; nearly 80% are singletons. Sequencing was carried out using peripheral blood. These receptors were collected from a woman aged 80 or over with active or convalescent COVID-19.

The chain is built from TRBV19 and TRBJ2-7, with 10 bases lining up with TRBD2. The CDR3 is made up of 15 amino acids. In germline, CDR1 is LNHDA, CDR2 SQIVND (reference sequence). V was clipped by 3 bases and J by 3 bases; unmatched bases: 5. The CDR3 sequence: CASSILAGVIYEQYF. The CDR3 bases are TGTGCCAGTAGTATCCTAGCGGGAGTTATCTACGAGCAGTACTTC.

The table lists this clone with a few counts. This chain joins TRBV5-1 and TRBJ2-2; possible D gene TRBD2, 5 bases. Germline CDR1 SGHRS, CDR2 YFSETQ. V was cut by 4 bases and J by 3 bases, with 16 bases left in between. This CDR3 is built from 16 residues. The CDR3 region has the DNA TGCGCCAGCAGCCCCCCCGGGGAATGGGACACCGGGGAGCTGTTTTTT. This translates into CASSPPGEWDTGELFF.

The CDR3 protein is CASSTGGQPQHF. DNA of the CDR3: TGTGCCAGCAGCACCGGGGGGCAGCCCCAGCATTTT. The rearrangement joins TRBV27 to TRBJ1-5, with a possible D match to TRBD1 (5 bases). Germline CDR1 MNHEY, CDR2 SMNVEV (reference sequence). V was trimmed by 6 bases and J by 7 bases, leaving 10 bases between them. The CDR3 length is 12 residues.

This clone was recorded a few times. The J gene is TRBJ2-6, the V gene TRBV7-5; TRBD1, the table's D call, lacks a check against the DNA. TRBV7-5 counts as a pseudogene. This CDR3 contains 20 residues. This chain's CDR3 is CARSVGTGGPFYSGANVLTF. As DNA, the CDR3 is TGTGCCAGAAGCGTCGGGACAGGGGGCCCCTTTTACTCTGGGGCCAACGTCCTGACTTTC.

The count of this clone is one. This sequence joins TRBV4-1 and TRBJ2-7, with a tentative D call TRBD1 (6 bases). The germline V and J ends were trimmed by 4 bases and 6 bases, with 19 bases remaining between them. The CDR3 is 15 amino acids. CDR1 and CDR2 from the germline V gene are MGHRA and YSYEKL. The CDR3 loop reads CASSPWNRAVGEQYF. The CDR3 DNA sequence: TGCGCCAGCAGCCCATGGAACAGGGCAGTTGGCGAGCAGTACTTC.

This chain joins TRBV28 and TRBJ1-2; TRBD1 is a possible D gene (6 bases). Trimming left V 6 bases short and J 8 bases short, with 19 bases between. Germline assignment: CDR1 MDHEN and CDR2 SYDVKM. This CDR3 is 14 amino acids long. CDR3 in DNA: TGTGCCAGCAGCCGATACCAGGGGTGGCGGGGCTACACCTTC. Protein product: CASSRYQGWRGYTF.

V gene TRBV18 combines with J gene TRBJ2-3; possible D gene TRBD1, 6 bases. This CDR3 is built from 15 residues. Germline V lookup: CDR1 KGHSH, CDR2 LQKENI. Deletions cut 2 bases from V and 2 bases from J, with 11 bases between. Here the CDR3 DNA reads TGTGCCAGCTCACCAAATCAGGGGACCACAGATACGCAGTATTTT. Its protein product is CASSPNQGTTDTQYF.

This chain connects TRBV7-2 to TRBJ2-1, with D perhaps matching TRBD1 (5 bases). This CDR3 has 15 residues. Germline values: CDR1 SGHTA, CDR2 FQGNSA. Trimming removed 4 bases at V and 3 bases at J, with 13 bases between. CDR3 DNA: TGTGCCAGCAGCTCCAGTCGACAGAGCTACAATGAGCAGTTCTTC. It yields the protein CASSSSRQSYNEQFF.

This clone was counted a few times. Here the CDR3 DNA reads TGTGCCATCCTCCTGACTAGCGGGATCAGGGAGCTGTTTTTT. Encoded protein: CAILLTSGIRELFF. This chain uses TRBV7-9 with TRBJ2-2, with 11 bases fitting TRBD2. In germline, CDR1 is SEHNR, CDR2 FQNEAQ (reference sequence). V was clipped by 10 bases and J by 9 bases; unmatched bases: 10. The CDR3 runs 14 residues.

V and J are TRBV4-1 and TRBJ2-1, with TRBD1 matching 10 bases. The germline gives CDR1 MGHRA, CDR2 YSYEKL. The CDR3 totals 15 residues. V dropped 1 base and J dropped 7; count of bases not matched to a gene: 4. The chain's CDR3 is CASSQGQGAWNEQFF. CDR3 bases: TGCGCCAGCAGCCAAGGACAGGGGGCTTGGAATGAGCAGTTCTTC.

J is TRBJ2-1 and V is TRBV2; D is ambiguous. V lost 7 bases to trimming and J lost 6 bases, with 19 bases between them. Germline V CDR1 and CDR2: SNHLY, FYNNEI. This CDR3 comprises 15 residues. The CDR3 sequence: CASTDAAPSRNEQFF. The CDR3 DNA reads TGTGCCAGCACCGACGCGGCCCCTTCCCGCAATGAGCAGTTCTTC.

This chain connects TRBV6-2 or TRBV6-3 to TRBJ2-7; 10 nucleotides agree with TRBD2. V shed 0 bases and J 3 bases; nucleotides not matched to a gene: 5. Per germline, CDR1 MNHEY and CDR2 SVGEGT. CDR3 size: 16 residues. CDR3 coding DNA: TGTGCCAGCAGTTACTCCGGGACTAGCGTCGGCTACGAGCAGTACTTC. Protein: CASSYSGTSVGYEQYF.

The chain uses TRBV3-1 (or the pseudogene TRBV3-2) and TRBJ2-2, with 12 bases fitting TRBD2. V shed 5 bases and J 3 bases; nucleotides not matched to a gene: 4. The germline V gene has CDR1 LGHDT and CDR2 YNNKEL (reference sequence). The CDR3 has 16 residues. CDR3 nucleotides: TGTGCCAGCAGCTCGACTAGCGGGAGTTACACCGGGGAGCTGTTTTTT. This translates into CASSSTSGSYTGELFF.

The chain is built from TRBV28 and TRBJ1-2; D uncertain. The CDR3 totals 13 residues. CDR1 and CDR2 (germline): MDHEN, SYDVKM. V was cut by 6 bases and J by 1 base, with 9 bases left in between. CDR3 region: CASSLQINYGYTF. CDR3 in DNA: TGTGCCAGCAGCCTACAGATTAACTATGGCTACACCTTC.

V gene TRBV28 combines with J gene TRBJ2-2; 9 bases are shared with TRBD1. The CDR3 totals 15 residues. The ends lost 6 bases at V and 5 bases at J; junction bases unmatched: 7. CDR1 and CDR2 from the germline V gene are MDHEN and SYDVKM. CDR3 DNA: TGTGCCAGCAGCGACCGGGACAGGGCGACCGGGGAGCTGTTTTTT. Translation gives CASSDRDRATGELFF.

The chain has TRBV2 and TRBJ1-2; 10 nucleotides align to TRBD1. Germline V CDR1 and CDR2: SNHLY, FYNNEI. This CDR3 has 17 amino acids. Unmatched junction bases numbered 12, after V lost 7 bases and J lost 1 base. CDR3 in DNA: TGTGCCAGCACAGCCGGGACAGGGGCTTGGATTAACTATGGCTACACCTTC. Translation: CASTAGTGAWINYGYTF.

This clone has more than one count but fewer than ten. This chain joins TRBV6-4 and TRBJ2-7, with D maybe TRBD2 (6 bases). Germline CDR1 MRHNA, CDR2 SNTAGT. V lost 7 bases to trimming and J lost 2 bases, with 27 bases between them. CDR3 length equals 18 residues. The CDR3 here is CASTLTWGVGDPPYEQYF. The CDR3 bases are TGTGCCAGCACACTTACTTGGGGGGTCGGAGATCCCCCCTACGAGCAGTACTTC.